The clone carrying this TCR beta chain occurred many times. Its specificity is not known. Ophthalmopathy patients showed a Clinical Activity Score of at least 3, NOSPECS grade of at least 4 and duration under 3 months. Uncontrolled infection, other autoimmune disease, pregnancy or lactation excluded patients. Used for diagnoses were clinical symptoms, serum thyroxine and TRAb, thyroid ultrasound and orbital computed tomography. There were TCR beta CDR3 regions amplified from RNA transcripts. HTBI primers were the set used in a first-round RT-PCR of the TCR CDR3. TCRdb re-called the multiplex PCR reads through MiXCR, storing one row per CDR3 protein. The sample lists some 550,000 distinct CDR3 sequences; around 15% were seen once. Trimming removed 2 bases from V and 5 bases from J, with 12 bases in between. The CDR3 covers 15 residues. CDR1 is SGHTA, CDR2 FQGTGA, per germline. The data belong to a study of T cells in Graves' hyperthyroidism and ophthalmopathy.

Study-wide results and limits: Clonotypes that were expanded in thyroid above 0.001 mostly appeared in blood too.

The chain combines TRBV7-3 with TRBJ2-2; D gene unclear. This TCR was recovered from a woman aged 40-49 years with Graves' ophthalmopathy. The sequencing sample was made of blood. CDR3 coding DNA: TGTGCCAGCAGCTTATGGGCGATGGGGACCGGGGAGCTGTTTTTT. Translated, it gives CASSLWAMGTGELFF.